A selection of T cell receptor beta chains follows, all from one sample in a study of T cells in Graves' hyperthyroidism and ophthalmopathy. In TCRdb, the multiplex PCR reads were re-called with MiXCR into one record per CDR3 protein. The profile shows fewer than 900,000 distinct CDR3 sequences, around 19% of them singletons. Sequenced material: blood. The receptors stem from a woman in her 50s with Graves' hyperthyroidism that later progressed to Graves' ophthalmopathy. The CDR3 runs from the conserved cysteine through the conserved F or W. Each record gives: D gene, CDR3 length, clone size, J gene, V gene, CDR3 protein, CDR3 DNA. The D gene is left open where the match is weak. A row's size may be missing; if present it is once, few, many or a size class.

>NA|11|NA|TRBJ2-3|TRBV29-1
CSVEGEIKQYF
TGCAGCGTTGAGGGCGAAATCAAACAGTATTTT
>NA|13|many|TRBJ1-2|TRBV10-3
CAISEETHYGYTF
TGTGCCATCAGTGAGGAGACACACTATGGCTACACCTTC
>NA|12|many|TRBJ2-1|TRBV11-3
CASSLDRTEQFF
TGTGCCAGCAGCTTAGACAGGACAGAGCAGTTCTTC
>NA|15|few|TRBJ2-7|TRBV13
CASSLMEGKTYEQYF
TGTGCCAGCAGCTTAATGGAGGGCAAGACCTACGAGCAGTACTTC
>TRBD1|16|few|TRBJ2-1|TRBV10-3
CAISEPTGTGLNEQFF
TGTGCCATCAGTGAGCCCACCGGGACAGGGTTGAATGAGCAGTTCTTC
>NA|13|many|TRBJ2-7|TRBV20-1
CSAADSPGYEQYF
TGCAGTGCAGCGGACAGTCCAGGCTACGAGCAGTACTTC
>TRBD2|15|NA|TRBJ2-7|TRBV27
CASSLSAGGPYEQYF
TGTGCCAGCAGTTTATCAGCGGGGGGGCCCTACGAGCAGTACTTC
>NA|16|few|TRBJ2-1|TRBV4-1
CASSQGASELQWEQFF
TGCGCCAGCAGCCAAGGGGCTAGCGAGCTACAATGGGAGCAGTTCTTC
>NA|13|many|TRBJ1-5|TRBV24-1
CATSPPGDQPQHF
TGTGCCACCAGCCCGCCGGGGGATCAGCCCCAGCATTTT
>NA|16|NA|TRBJ2-1|TRBV19
CASSIWLKGVNNEQFF
TGTGCCAGTAGTATATGGTTGAAGGGAGTAAACAATGAGCAGTTCTTC
>NA|14|many|TRBJ1-1|TRBV6-5
CASSYSSSQVEAFF
TGTGCCAGCAGTTACTCGTCTTCCCAGGTTGAAGCTTTCTTT
>NA|15|few|TRBJ1-4|TRBV4-2
CASSQGGQGYEKLFF
TGTGCCAGCAGCCAAGGCGGGCAGGGCTATGAAAAACTGTTTTTT
>NA|15|few|TRBJ1-3|TRBV6-1
CASSAGGHRSDTIYF
TGTGCCAGCAGCGCTGGGGGACATCGATCGGACACCATATATTTT
>NA|15|many|TRBJ1-6|TRBV18
CASSPLPGHNSPLHF
TGTGCCAGCTCACCGCTCCCAGGGCATAATTCACCCCTCCACTTT
>NA|15|many|TRBJ1-1|TRBV4-2
CASSQEGTENTEAFF
TGTGCCAGCAGCCAAGAAGGAACAGAAAACACTGAAGCTTTCTTT
>NA|16|few|TRBJ1-2|TRBV5-1
CASSLENWEKGYGYTF
TGCGCCAGCAGCTTAGAAAACTGGGAAAAGGGCTATGGCTACACCTTC
>NA|14|NA|TRBJ1-1|TRBV20-1
CSARAVGLVTGAFF
TGCAGTGCTAGAGCCGTAGGACTAGTCACTGGAGCTTTCTTT
>TRBD1|15|NA|TRBJ2-7|TRBV11-3
CASRLGGTGSYEQYF
TGTGCCAGCAGGCTCGGGGGGACAGGGAGCTACGAGCAGTACTTC
>NA|13|few|TRBJ1-3|TRBV12-3/TRBV12-4
CASQDSSGNTIYF
TGTGCCAGCCAGGATAGCTCTGGAAACACCATATATTTT
>NA|12|many|TRBJ2-7|TRBV5-1
CASSPRGGEQYF
TGCGCCAGCAGCCCCAGGGGAGGAGAGCAGTACTTC
>TRBD2|15|many|TRBJ2-3|TRBV20-1
CSASSSGASTDTQYF
TGCAGTGCCTCCTCTAGCGGGGCTAGCACAGATACGCAGTATTTT
>NA|14|few|TRBJ1-2|TRBV19
CASSIVGEETGYTF
TGTGCCAGTAGTATAGTCGGAGAAGAGACCGGCTACACCTTC
>NA|13|many|TRBJ1-4|TRBV7-2
CASSFLGVEKLFF
TGTGCCAGCAGCTTCTTGGGGGTTGAAAAACTGTTTTTT
>TRBD1|16|NA|TRBJ2-3|TRBV11-3
CASSSPGTGDTDTQYF
TGTGCCAGCAGCTCACCCGGGACAGGGGATACAGATACGCAGTATTTT
>NA|14|NA|TRBJ2-5|TRBV4-1
CASRRQGGQETQYF
TGCGCCAGCAGACGACAGGGAGGCCAAGAGACCCAGTACTTC
>TRBD2|17|many|TRBJ2-5|TRBV9
CASSVNPTSGGQETQYF
TGTGCCAGCAGCGTAAACCCGACTAGCGGGGGGCAAGAGACCCAGTACTTC
>NA|14|few|TRBJ1-2|TRBV30
CAWSVSGGTGGYTF
TGTGCCTGGAGTGTCTCCGGGGGGACGGGTGGCTACACCTTC
>NA|15|NA|TRBJ1-2|TRBV15
CATSRDGGGRHGYTF
TGTGCCACCAGCAGAGATGGGGGAGGACGCCATGGCTACACCTTC
>NA|16|many|TRBJ2-5|TRBV5-4
CASSLGYGTSKETQYF
TGTGCCAGCAGCTTGGGGTATGGGACGTCAAAAGAGACCCAGTACTTC
>NA|15|once|TRBJ1-1|TRBV6-5
CASSYEVGGPTEAFF
TGTGCCAGCAGTTACGAGGTGGGGGGACCGACTGAAGCTTTCTTT
>TRBD2|16|NA|TRBJ2-5|TRBV6-1
CASGGRTSGKQEAQYF
TGTGCCAGCGGCGGGAGGACTAGCGGAAAACAAGAGGCCCAGTACTTC
>NA|16|few|TRBJ1-4|TRBV5-1
CASSLRATSTNEKLFF
TGCGCCAGCAGCTTGCGGGCAACATCAACTAATGAAAAACTGTTTTTT
>NA|15|few|TRBJ2-3|TRBV9
CASSVDSPPTDTQYF
TGTGCCAGCAGCGTCGATTCTCCCCCCACAGATACGCAGTATTTT
>NA|14|NA|TRBJ1-6|TRBV2
CASQSRQNNSPLHF
TGTGCCAGCCAATCCCGACAGAATAATTCACCCCTCCACTTT
>NA|13|few|TRBJ1-3|TRBV6-1
CASSGSRGNTIYF
TGTGCCAGCAGCGGGAGCCGGGGAAACACCATATATTTT
>NA|14|many|TRBJ2-5|TRBV12-3/TRBV12-4
CASSFGKGYETQYF
TGTGCCAGCAGTTTCGGGAAGGGCTATGAGACCCAGTACTTC
>NA|13|NA|TRBJ2-2|TRBV29-1
CSVVLGNTGELFF
TGCAGCGTTGTTCTCGGGAACACCGGGGAGCTGTTTTTT
>NA|14|NA|TRBJ2-3|TRBV27
CASSLFALPDTQYF
TGTGCCAGCAGTTTATTCGCCCTACCAGATACGCAGTATTTT
>TRBD2|15|many|TRBJ2-5|TRBV3-1
CASSQGNSGRETQYF
TGTGCCAGCAGCCAAGGGAATAGCGGGAGGGAGACCCAGTACTTC
>NA|15|many|TRBJ1-1|TRBV10-3
CAISEAPGGNTEAFF
TGTGCCATCAGTGAGGCCCCGGGGGGAAACACTGAAGCTTTCTTT
>TRBD2|15|many|TRBJ2-1|TRBV18
CASSPGLAGDNEQFF
TGTGCCAGCTCACCCGGACTAGCGGGAGACAATGAGCAGTTCTTC
>NA|16|many|TRBJ1-1|TRBV18
CASSPLAGDLRTEAFF
TGTGCCAGCTCACCTTTGGCAGGGGACCTTAGGACTGAAGCTTTCTTT
>NA|17|many|TRBJ1-6|TRBV6-5
CASSYGLPTVYNSPLHF
TGTGCCAGCAGTTACGGACTTCCTACTGTATATAATTCACCCCTCCACTTT
>NA|13|many|TRBJ2-5|TRBV20-1
CSASGVPYSAQYF
TGCAGTGCTAGCGGGGTGCCCTACTCGGCCCAGTACTTC
>NA|18|many|TRBJ1-1|TRBV10-3
CAISESRQGSLMNTEAFF
TGTGCCATCAGTGAGTCGAGGCAGGGGTCACTAATGAACACTGAAGCTTTCTTT
>TRBD2|16|many|TRBJ2-3|TRBV5-1
CASSKRTSGEADTQYF
TGCGCCAGCAGCAAACGGACTAGCGGGGAAGCAGATACGCAGTATTTT
>TRBD1|15|many|TRBJ2-7|TRBV5-6
CASSSSLTGGVEQYF
TGTGCCAGCAGCTCTTCACTGACAGGGGGAGTCGAGCAGTACTTC
>NA|14|many|TRBJ2-2|TRBV30
CAWTSLMNTGELFF
TGTGCCTGGACCTCACTCATGAACACCGGGGAGCTGTTTTTT
>NA|13|many|TRBJ1-5|TRBV20-1
CSARDSSNQPQHF
TGCAGTGCTAGAGATTCTAGCAATCAGCCCCAGCATTTT
>NA|16|many|TRBJ1-3|TRBV11-2
CASSLALGRSGNTIYF
TGTGCCAGCAGCTTAGCCCTGGGGAGGTCTGGAAACACCATATATTTT
>TRBD1|15|NA|TRBJ2-3|TRBV27
CASSHGTGRADTQYF
TGTGCCAGCAGTCACGGGACAGGGCGGGCAGATACGCAGTATTTT
>NA|14|many|TRBJ2-2|TRBV7-3
CASSLDAGTGELFF
TGTGCCAGCAGCTTAGATGCGGGCACCGGGGAGCTGTTTTTT
>TRBD1|11|few|TRBJ1-1|TRBV12-3/TRBV12-4
CASSLTGIAFF
TGTGCCAGCAGTTTGACAGGGATTGCTTTCTTT
>NA|16|NA|TRBJ2-2|TRBV5-1
CASRKDGSSLSGELFF
TGCGCCAGCAGAAAGGACGGATCTTCTTTGTCCGGGGAGCTGTTTTTT
>NA|15|NA|TRBJ1-6|TRBV28
CASSSGGRDNSPLHF
TGTGCCAGCAGTTCGGGGGGGAGGGATAATTCACCCCTCCACTTT
>NA|14|NA|TRBJ1-1|TRBV10-3
CAISGAEGDTEAFF
TGTGCCATCAGTGGGGCCGAGGGGGACACTGAAGCTTTCTTT
>NA|14|many|TRBJ1-1|TRBV6-2/TRBV6-3
CASSYGGLSTEAFF
TGTGCCAGCAGTTACGGGGGGCTAAGCACTGAAGCTTTCTTT
>TRBD1|16|many|TRBJ2-7|TRBV5-4
CASSLPNRQGSYEQYF
TGTGCCAGCAGCTTGCCGAACCGACAGGGCTCCTACGAGCAGTACTTC
>NA|15|many|TRBJ1-1|TRBV20-1
CSARIVLEKNTEAFF
TGCAGTGCTAGGATCGTTCTGGAGAAGAACACTGAAGCTTTCTTT
>NA|13|few|TRBJ1-2|TRBV29-1
CSVEGRSAYGYTF
TGCAGCGTTGAAGGCCGGTCGGCCTATGGCTACACTTTC